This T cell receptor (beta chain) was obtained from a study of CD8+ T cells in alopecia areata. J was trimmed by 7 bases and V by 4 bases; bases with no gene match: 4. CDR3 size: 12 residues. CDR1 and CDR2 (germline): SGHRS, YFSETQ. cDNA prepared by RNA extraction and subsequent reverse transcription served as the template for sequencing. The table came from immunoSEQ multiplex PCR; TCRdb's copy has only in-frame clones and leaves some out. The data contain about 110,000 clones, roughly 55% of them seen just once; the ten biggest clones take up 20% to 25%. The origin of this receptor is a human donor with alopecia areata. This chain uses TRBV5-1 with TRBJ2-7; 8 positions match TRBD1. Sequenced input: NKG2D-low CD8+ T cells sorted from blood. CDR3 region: CASSGGTGEQYF. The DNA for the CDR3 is TGCGCCAGCAGCGGAGGGACAGGAGAGCAGTACTTC.